The present T cell receptor beta chain was sequenced within a study of shared clonotypes between healthy human individuals. Selected positively for CCR7 and CD45RO-negative, naive CD8 cells excluded terminally differentiated effector memory CD45RA+ cells. The CDR3 consists of 14 residues. Germline V gives CDR1 MNHEY, CDR2 SVGAGI. Between the trimmed V and J ends, which lost 2 bases and 5 bases, there was a span of 12 bases. Data came from immunoSEQ multiplex PCR; TCRdb stores just in-frame clones and leaves some out. The data contain about 2 million clones, roughly 95% of them singletons. The TCR comes from a man aged 18-30 years in good health. The chain uses TRBV6-5 and TRBJ1-1, with a tentative D call TRBD1 (6 bases). Sequencing used naive CD8+ T cells sorted from blood. CDR3 in amino acids: CASSYKGVGTEAFF. The CDR3 DNA sequence: TGTGCCAGCAGTTACAAGGGGGTTGGGACTGAAGCTTTCTTT.